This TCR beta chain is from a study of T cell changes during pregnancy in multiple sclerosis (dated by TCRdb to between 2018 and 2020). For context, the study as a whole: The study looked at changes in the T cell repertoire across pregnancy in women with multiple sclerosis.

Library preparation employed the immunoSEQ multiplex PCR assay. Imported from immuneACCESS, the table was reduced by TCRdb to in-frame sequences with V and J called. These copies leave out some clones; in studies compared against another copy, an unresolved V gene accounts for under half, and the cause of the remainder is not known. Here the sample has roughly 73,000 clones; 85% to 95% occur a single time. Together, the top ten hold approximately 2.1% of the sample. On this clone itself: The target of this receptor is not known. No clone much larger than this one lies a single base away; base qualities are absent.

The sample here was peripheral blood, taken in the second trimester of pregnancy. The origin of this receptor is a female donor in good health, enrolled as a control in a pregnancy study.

The DNA reads as follows: TGTGCCAGCAGCCCCTCTCCGGAGGGAAGGGGCTACACCTTC. The encoded protein is CASSPSPEGRGYTF. The chain employs TRBV14 and TRBJ1-2; the D gene remains uncertain. The germline V gene yields SGHDN for CDR1 and FVKESK for CDR2. V drops 4 bases and J drops 8 bases, leaving 17 bases in between. From its cysteine to its phenylalanine, the CDR3 spans 14 amino acids. Of the read, only the CDR3 DNA is kept; its 42 bases are in frame from base 1.